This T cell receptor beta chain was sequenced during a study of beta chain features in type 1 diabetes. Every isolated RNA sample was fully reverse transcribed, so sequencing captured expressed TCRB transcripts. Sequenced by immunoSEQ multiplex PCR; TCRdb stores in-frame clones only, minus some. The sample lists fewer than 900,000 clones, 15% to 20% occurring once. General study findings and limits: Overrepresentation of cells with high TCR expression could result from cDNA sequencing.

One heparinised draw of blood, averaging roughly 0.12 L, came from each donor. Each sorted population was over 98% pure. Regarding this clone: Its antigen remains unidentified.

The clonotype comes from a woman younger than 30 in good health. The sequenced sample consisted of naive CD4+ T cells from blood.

CDR3 bases: TGTGCCAGCAGTTCAACGACAGGAACTAATGAAAAACTGTTTTTT. This translates into CASSSTTGTNEKLFF. The rearrangement joins TRBV11-1 to TRBJ1-4; D perhaps matches TRBD1 (6 bases). The V end lost 6 bases, the J end lost 1 base, and 12 bases lay between the germline ends. CDR3 length: 15 amino acids. Per germline, CDR1 SGHAT and CDR2 FQDESV (reference sequence).